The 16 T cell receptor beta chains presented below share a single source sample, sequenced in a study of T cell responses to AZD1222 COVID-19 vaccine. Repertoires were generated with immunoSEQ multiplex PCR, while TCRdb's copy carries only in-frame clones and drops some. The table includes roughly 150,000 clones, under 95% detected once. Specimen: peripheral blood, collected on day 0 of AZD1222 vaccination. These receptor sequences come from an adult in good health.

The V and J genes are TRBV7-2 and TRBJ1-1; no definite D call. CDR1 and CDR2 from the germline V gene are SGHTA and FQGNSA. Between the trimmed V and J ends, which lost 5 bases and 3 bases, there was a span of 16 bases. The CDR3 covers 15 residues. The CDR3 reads CASSPRPGVYTEAFF. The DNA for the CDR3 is TGTGCCAGCAGCCCACGACCGGGAGTATACACTGAAGCTTTCTTT. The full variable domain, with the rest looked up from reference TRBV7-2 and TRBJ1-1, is GAGVSQSPSNKVTEKGKDVELRCDPISGHTALYWYRQSLGQGLEFLIYFQGNSAPDKSGLPSDRFSAERTGGSVSTLTIQRTQQEDSAVYLCASSPRPGVYTEAFFGQGTRLTVV.

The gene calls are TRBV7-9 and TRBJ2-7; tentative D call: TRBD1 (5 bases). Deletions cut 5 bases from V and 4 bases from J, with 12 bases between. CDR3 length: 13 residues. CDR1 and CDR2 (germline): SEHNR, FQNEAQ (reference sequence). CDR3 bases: TGTGCCAGCAGCCTCGGACATTATTACGAGCAGTACTTC. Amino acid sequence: CASSLGHYYEQYF.

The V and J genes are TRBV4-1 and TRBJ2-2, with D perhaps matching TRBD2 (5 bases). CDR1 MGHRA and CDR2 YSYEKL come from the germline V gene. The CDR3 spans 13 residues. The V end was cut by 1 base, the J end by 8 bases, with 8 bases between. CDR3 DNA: TGCGCCAGCAGCCAAGTGAGGGATGGGGAGCTGTTTTTT. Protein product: CASSQVRDGELFF.

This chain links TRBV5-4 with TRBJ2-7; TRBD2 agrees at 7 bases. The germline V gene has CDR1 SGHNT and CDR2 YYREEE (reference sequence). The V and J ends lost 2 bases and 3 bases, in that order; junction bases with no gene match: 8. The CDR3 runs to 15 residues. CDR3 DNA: TGTGCCAGCAGCTTACTCGGGGGGAGGGTCTACGAGCAGTACTTC. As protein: CASSLLGGRVYEQYF.

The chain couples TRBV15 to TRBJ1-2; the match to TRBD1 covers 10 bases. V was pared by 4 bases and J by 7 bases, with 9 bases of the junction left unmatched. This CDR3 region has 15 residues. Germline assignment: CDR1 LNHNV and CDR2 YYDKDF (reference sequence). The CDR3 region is CATSTAGTGAGGYTF. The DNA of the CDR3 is TGTGCCACCAGCACCGCCGGGACAGGGGCTGGTGGCTACACCTTC.

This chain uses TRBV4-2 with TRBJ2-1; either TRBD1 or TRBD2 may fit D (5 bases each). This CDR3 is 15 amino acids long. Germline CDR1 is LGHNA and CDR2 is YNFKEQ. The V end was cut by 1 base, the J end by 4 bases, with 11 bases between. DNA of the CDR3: TGTGCCAGCAGCCAAGTCGGGACGGTGTACAATGAGCAGTTCTTC. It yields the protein CASSQVGTVYNEQFF.

The CDR3 sequence: CASKPSRNSNQPQHF. The CDR3 bases are TGTGCCAGCAAGCCGAGTAGAAATAGCAATCAGCCCCAGCATTTT. The genes are TRBV6-5 and TRBJ1-5, with D hard to call. The CDR3 covers 15 residues. Trimming took 7 bases from V and 0 from J, leaving 13 bases between them. Germline V gene lookup returns CDR1 MNHEY and CDR2 SVGAGI.

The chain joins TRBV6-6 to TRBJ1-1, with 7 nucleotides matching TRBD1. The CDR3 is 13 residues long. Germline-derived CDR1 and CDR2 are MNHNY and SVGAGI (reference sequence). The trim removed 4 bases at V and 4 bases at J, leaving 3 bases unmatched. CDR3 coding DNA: TGTGCCAGCAGTTTATCAGGGGGCACTGAAGCTTTCTTT. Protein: CASSLSGGTEAFF.

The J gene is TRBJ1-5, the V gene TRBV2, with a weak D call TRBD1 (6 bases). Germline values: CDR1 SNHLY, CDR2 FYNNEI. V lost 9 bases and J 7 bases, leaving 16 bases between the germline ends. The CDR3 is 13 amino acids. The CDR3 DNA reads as TGTGCCAGTCTACAGGGAATTGGGCAGCCCCAGCATTTT. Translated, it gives CASLQGIGQPQHF.

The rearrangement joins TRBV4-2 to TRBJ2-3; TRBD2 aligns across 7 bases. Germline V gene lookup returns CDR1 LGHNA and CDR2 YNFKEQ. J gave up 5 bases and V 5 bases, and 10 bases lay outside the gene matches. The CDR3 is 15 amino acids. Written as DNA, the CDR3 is TGTGCCAGCAGCGACCGACAAACGGGGGGAGATACGCAGTATTTT. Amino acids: CASSDRQTGGDTQYF.

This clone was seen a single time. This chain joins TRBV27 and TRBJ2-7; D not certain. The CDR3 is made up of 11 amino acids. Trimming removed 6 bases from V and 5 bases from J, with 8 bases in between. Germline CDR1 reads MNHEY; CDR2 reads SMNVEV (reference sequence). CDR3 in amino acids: CASRSGHEQYF. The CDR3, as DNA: TGTGCCAGCAGATCTGGCCACGAGCAGTACTTC.

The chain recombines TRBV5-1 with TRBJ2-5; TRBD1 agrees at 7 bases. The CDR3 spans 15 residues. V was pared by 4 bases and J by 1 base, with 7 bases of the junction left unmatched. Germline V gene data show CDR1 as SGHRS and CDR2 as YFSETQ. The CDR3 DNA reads TGCGCCAGCAGCCGGACACAGGGGTTCCAAGAGACCCAGTACTTC. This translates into CASSRTQGFQETQYF.

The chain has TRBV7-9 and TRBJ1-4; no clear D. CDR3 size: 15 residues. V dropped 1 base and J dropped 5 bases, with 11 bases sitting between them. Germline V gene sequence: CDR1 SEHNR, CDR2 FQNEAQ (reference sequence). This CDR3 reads CASSLEAGLNEKLFF. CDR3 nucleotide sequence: TGTGCCAGCAGCTTAGAGGCGGGATTGAATGAAAAACTGTTTTTT.

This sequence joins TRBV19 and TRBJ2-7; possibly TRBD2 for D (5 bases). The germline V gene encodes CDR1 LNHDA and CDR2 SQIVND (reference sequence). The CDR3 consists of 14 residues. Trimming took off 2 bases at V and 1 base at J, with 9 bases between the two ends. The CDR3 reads CASSIQDSSYEQYF. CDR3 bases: TGTGCCAGTAGTATACAGGACTCGTCCTACGAGCAGTACTTC.

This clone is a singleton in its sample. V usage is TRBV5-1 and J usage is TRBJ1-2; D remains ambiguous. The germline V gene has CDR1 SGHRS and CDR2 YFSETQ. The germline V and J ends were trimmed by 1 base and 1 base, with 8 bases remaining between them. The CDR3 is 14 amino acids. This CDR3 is CASSLTSINYGYTF. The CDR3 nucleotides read TGCGCCAGCAGCTTGACCTCAATTAACTATGGCTACACCTTC. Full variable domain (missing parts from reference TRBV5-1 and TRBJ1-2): KAGVTQTPRYLIKTRGQQVTLSCSPISGHRSVSWYQQTPGQGLQFLFEYFSETQRNKGNFPGRFSGRQFSNSRSEMNVSTLELGDSALYLCASSLTSINYGYTFGSGTRLTVV.

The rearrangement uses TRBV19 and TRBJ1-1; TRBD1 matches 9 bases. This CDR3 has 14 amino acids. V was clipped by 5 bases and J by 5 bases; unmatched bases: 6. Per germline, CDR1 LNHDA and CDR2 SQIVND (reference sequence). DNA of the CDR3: TGTGCCAGTAGTCTACCGACAGGGGGAACTGAAGCTTTCTTT. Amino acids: CASSLPTGGTEAFF.